These T cell receptor beta chains were read from a single sample in a study of blood T cell repertoires in COVID-19. Sequencing was performed with immunoSEQ multiplex PCR; in TCRdb, only in-frame clones are kept and a portion is missing. Of under 300,000 clones in the sample, around nine tenths were seen once. The sequenced sample was peripheral blood. These receptors all come from a woman aged 40 to 49 who had recovered from COVID-19. Each CDR3 is given with its conserved first and last residue. Each record gives: CDR3 protein, CDR3 DNA, J gene, V gene, D gene, clone size. A D gene is named only where the DNA matches it firmly. Clone size is given for some rows only: seen once, a few or many times, or a class if the clone is expanded.

CASSLQLAGGGEQFF	TGTGCCAGCAGCTTACAACTAGCGGGGGGAGGTGAGCAGTTCTTC	TRBJ2-1	TRBV11-1	TRBD2	.
CASSLSGNGRNSPLHF	TGTGCCAGCAGCTTGTCGGGGAACGGGCGCAATTCACCCCTCCACTTT	TRBJ1-6	TRBV5-8	.	.
CASSVGGGIVYEQYF	TGTGCCAGCAGCGTAGGAGGAGGAATCGTCTACGAGCAGTACTTC	TRBJ2-7	TRBV9	.	.
CASSYGVRNYGYTF	TGTGCCAGCAGTTATGGTGTCAGGAACTATGGCTACACCTTC	TRBJ1-2	TRBV6-2/TRBV6-3	.	.
CASSYRGSSGANVLTF	TGTGCCAGCAGTTACCGAGGGAGCTCTGGGGCCAACGTCCTGACTTTC	TRBJ2-6	TRBV27	.	.
CASSPRGHSGNTIYF	TGTGCCAGCAGCCCCCGGGGACATTCTGGAAACACCATATATTTT	TRBJ1-3	TRBV7-2	.	.
CASRPRGAGEQYF	TGTGCCAGTAGGCCCAGGGGGGCGGGGGAGCAGTACTTC	TRBJ2-7	TRBV19	.	.
CASSPGTGGNYGYTF	TGTGCCAGCAGTCCCGGGACAGGGGGAAACTATGGCTACACCTTC	TRBJ1-2	TRBV6-2/TRBV6-3	TRBD1	.
CASSIQVGFTEAFF	TGTGCCAGCAGCATACAGGTAGGGTTCACTGAAGCTTTCTTT	TRBJ1-1	TRBV28	.	.
CASSLEARTYEQYF	TGTGCCAGCAGCTTGGAGGCCCGTACCTACGAGCAGTACTTC	TRBJ2-7	TRBV11-3	.	.
CASSGSNQPQHF	TGTGCCAGTTCAGGTAGCAATCAGCCCCAGCATTTT	TRBJ1-5	TRBV2	.	few
CASSQDNRAFNEKLFF	TGCGCCAGCAGCCAAGACAACAGGGCCTTTAATGAAAAACTGTTTTTT	TRBJ1-4	TRBV4-3	.	.
CSASDRGAGNTIYF	TGCAGTGCTAGTGACAGGGGAGCTGGAAACACCATATATTTT	TRBJ1-3	TRBV20-1	TRBD1	.
CASSFDRMNTEAFF	TGTGCCAGCAGCTTTGACAGGATGAACACTGAAGCTTTCTTT	TRBJ1-1	TRBV5-6	.	.
CASSSDRAYEQYF	TGTGCCAGCAGCTCAGACAGGGCCTACGAGCAGTACTTC	TRBJ2-7	TRBV12-3/TRBV12-4	TRBD1	.
CATSDLNSAGETQYF	TGTGCCACCAGTGATTTGAACTCGGCGGGTGAGACCCAGTACTTC	TRBJ2-5	TRBV24-1	.	.
CASSQRTGGGDEQFF	TGTGCCAGCAGTCAAAGGACAGGGGGCGGGGATGAGCAGTTCTTC	TRBJ2-1	TRBV28	TRBD1	.
CASTQRAGSFEPQHF	TGTGCCAGCACCCAAAGGGCGGGCAGTTTCGAGCCCCAGCATTTT	TRBJ1-5	TRBV7-2	.	.
CASSLGGLSQETQYF	TGTGCCAGCAGCTTGGGGGGGCTAAGCCAAGAGACCCAGTACTTC	TRBJ2-5	TRBV5-4	.	.
CASSVVTGVSTGELFF	TGTGCCAGCAGCGTAGTAACAGGGGTGAGCACCGGGGAGCTGTTTTTT	TRBJ2-2	TRBV9	TRBD1	.
CASSLGLAGAYNEQFF	TGTGCCAGTAGTTTGGGACTAGCGGGGGCTTACAATGAGCAGTTCTTC	TRBJ2-1	TRBV19	TRBD2	.
CASSFGTGSYEQYF	TGTGCCAGCAGCTTCGGGACAGGGTCCTACGAGCAGTACTTC	TRBJ2-7	TRBV11-2	TRBD1	.
CASGAGGNTIYF	TGTGCCTCAGGGGCGGGTGGAAACACCATATATTTT	TRBJ1-3	TRBV19	.	.
CASSRGAGPNEQFF	TGTGCCAGCAGCCGGGGGGCAGGGCCCAATGAGCAGTTCTTC	TRBJ2-1	TRBV7-9	.	once